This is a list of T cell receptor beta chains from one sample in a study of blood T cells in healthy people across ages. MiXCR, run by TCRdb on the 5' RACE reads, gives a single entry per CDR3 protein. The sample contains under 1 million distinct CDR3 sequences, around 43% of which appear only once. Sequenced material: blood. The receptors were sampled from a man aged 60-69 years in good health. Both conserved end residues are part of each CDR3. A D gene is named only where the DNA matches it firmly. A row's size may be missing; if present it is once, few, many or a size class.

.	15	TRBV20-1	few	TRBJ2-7	CSARQRAHTSWEQYF	TGCAGTGCTAGGCAGAGGGCTCACACGTCGTGGGAGCAGTACTTC
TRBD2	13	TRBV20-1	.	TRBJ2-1	CSAGPGLVTEQFF	TGCAGTGCTGGCCCGGGACTAGTCACTGAGCAGTTCTTC
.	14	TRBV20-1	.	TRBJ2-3	CSARRQVGTDTQYF	TGCAGTGCTAGACGACAGGTGGGCACAGATACGCAGTATTTT
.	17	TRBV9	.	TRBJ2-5	CASSHDPGGTSWETQYF	TGTGCCAGCAGCCACGACCCTGGGGGGACCTCGTGGGAGACCCAGTACTTC
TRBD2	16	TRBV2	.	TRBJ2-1	CASSESSGASYNEQFF	TGTGCCAGCAGTGAATCCAGCGGGGCCTCCTACAATGAGCAGTTCTTC
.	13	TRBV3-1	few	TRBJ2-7	CASSQLAGGQSYF	TGTGCCAGCAGCCAACTCGCGGGCGGACAGTCGTACTTC
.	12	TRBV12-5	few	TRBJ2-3	CASGLEGFAQYF	TGTGCTAGTGGTTTGGAGGGCTTTGCGCAGTATTTT
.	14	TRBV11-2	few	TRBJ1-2	CASSLEFGNYGYTF	TGTGCCAGCAGCTTAGAATTCGGGAACTATGGCTACACCTTC
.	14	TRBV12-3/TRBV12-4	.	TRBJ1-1	CASSATGRITEAFF	TGTGCCAGCAGCGCGACAGGAAGGATCACTGAAGCTTTCTTT
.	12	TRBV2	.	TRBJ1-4	CASSERSEKLFF	TGTGCCAGCAGTGAACGGAGTGAAAAACTGTTTTTT
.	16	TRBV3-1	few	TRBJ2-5	CASSHCLKGIQETQYF	TGTGCCAGCAGCCATTGCTTAAAGGGCATCCAAGAGACCCAGTACTTC
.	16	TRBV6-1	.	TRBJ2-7	CASSERRDFIFYEQYF	TGTGCCAGCAGTGAAAGGAGGGACTTCATATTCTACGAGCAGTACTTC
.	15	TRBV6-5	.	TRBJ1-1	CASSYRLGADTEAFF	TGTGCCAGCAGTTACAGATTGGGGGCTGACACTGAAGCTTTCTTT
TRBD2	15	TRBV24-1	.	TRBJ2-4	CATASGGIAKNIQYF	TGTGCCACCGCATCGGGAGGCATCGCCAAAAACATTCAGTACTTC
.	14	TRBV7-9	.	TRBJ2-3	CASSPGIDTDTQYF	TGTGCCAGCAGCCCTGGCATAGACACAGATACGCAGTATTTT
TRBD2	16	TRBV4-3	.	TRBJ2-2	CASSQYASGGARELFF	TGCGCCAGCAGCCAATACGCTAGCGGGGGGGCGAGGGAGCTGTTTTTT
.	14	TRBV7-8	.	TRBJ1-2	CASSPAGPQDGYTF	TGTGCCAGCAGCCCCGCGGGGCCGCAGGATGGCTACACCTTC
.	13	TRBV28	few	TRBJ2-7	CASSSRGTDEQYF	TGTGCCAGCAGTTCTCGCGGGACAGACGAGCAGTACTTC
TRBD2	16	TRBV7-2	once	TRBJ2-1	CASSFEASGGYNEQFF	TGTGCCAGCAGCTTCGAGGCTAGCGGGGGTTACAATGAGCAGTTCTTC
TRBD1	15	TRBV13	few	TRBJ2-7	CASSDRDRGPSEQYF	TGTGCCAGCAGCGACCGGGACAGGGGTCCCTCCGAGCAGTACTTC
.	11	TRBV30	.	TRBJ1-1	CAWSWGTEAFF	TGTGCCTGGAGCTGGGGCACTGAAGCTTTCTTT
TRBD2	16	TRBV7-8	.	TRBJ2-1	CASGSGGAGVANEQFF	TGTGCCAGCGGCTCCGGTGGGGCGGGGGTCGCAAATGAGCAGTTCTTC
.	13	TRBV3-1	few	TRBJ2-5	CASSQDRTATQYF	TGTGCCAGCAGCCAAGATAGGACAGCGACCCAGTACTTC
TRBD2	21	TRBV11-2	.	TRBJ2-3	CASSELSGLAGGLPVRDTQYF	TGTGCCAGCAGCGAACTTTCGGGACTAGCGGGGGGGCTCCCTGTGAGGGACACGCAGTATTTT
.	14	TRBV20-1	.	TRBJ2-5	CSASLARGSQTQYF	TGCAGTGCCTCCTTGGCCCGAGGAAGCCAGACCCAGTACTTC